The 27 T cell receptor beta chains in this list originate from one sample, sequenced in a study of beta chain features in type 1 diabetes. Whole-study findings and limits: Patients with Type 1 diabetes showed moderately but significantly shorter TCRB CDR3s in all four CD4+ subsets.

These receptors' antigens are unknown. Expressed TCRB transcripts were sequenced because the isolated RNA had all been reverse transcribed beforehand. Sequencing used immunoSEQ multiplex PCR; TCRdb keeps in-frame clones, though not all of them. The sample includes about 160,000 clones, roughly 8% of them seen just once. The sequencing sample was made of central memory CD4+ T cells from blood. These receptors were taken from a woman between 18 and 29 years old with type 1 diabetes.

The CDR3 is CASSTGAGGRETQYF. In DNA form, the CDR3 reads TGTGCCAGTAGTACCGGAGCGGGGGGTCGGGAGACCCAGTACTTC. The rearrangement joins TRBV19 to TRBJ2-5; TRBD2 matches 9 bases. CDR3 size: 15 residues. Trimming removed 4 bases from V and 5 bases from J; junction bases left unmatched: 8. Germline V gene data show CDR1 as LNHDA and CDR2 as SQIVND (reference sequence).

Only a few counts were recorded for this clone. The chain combines TRBV30 with TRBJ1-1; possible D gene TRBD1, 5 bases. The CDR3 has 11 amino acids. Trimming shortened V by 4 bases and J by 8 bases, and 11 bases separated the two germline ends. Germline values: CDR1 GTSNPN, CDR2 SVGIG (reference sequence). The DNA for the CDR3 is TGTGCCTGGATGGAGCAGGGAGAAGCTTTCTTT. Residues: CAWMEQGEAFF.

V and J are TRBV2 and TRBJ1-2; D is unresolved. The CDR3 totals 11 residues. The germline CDR1 and CDR2 sequences are SNHLY and FYNNEI. V dropped 6 bases and J dropped 10 bases, with 12 bases sitting between them. The CDR3 coding sequence is TGTGCCAGCAGCCGGACCCGGGACTACACCTTC. It translates to CASSRTRDYTF.

This sequence joins TRBV7-9 and TRBJ2-1, with 7 bases aligning to TRBD1. Per germline, CDR1 SEHNR and CDR2 FQNEAQ (reference sequence). The CDR3 extends over 16 amino acids. V dropped 7 bases and J dropped 1; count of bases not matched to a gene: 10. This chain's CDR3 is CASTAEGAKSYNEQFF. The CDR3 nucleotides read TGTGCCAGCACCGCAGAGGGGGCCAAATCCTACAATGAGCAGTTCTTC.

The chain combines TRBV5-1 with TRBJ2-1; 10 positions match TRBD2. In germline, CDR1 is SGHRS, CDR2 YFSETQ. The CDR3 runs to 15 residues. V shed 0 bases, J shed 8 bases, and the junction held 5 bases outside the gene matches. The CDR3 nucleotides are TGCGCCAGCAGCTTGGTCCTAGCGGGGGAGTATGAGCAGTTCTTC. It yields the protein CASSLVLAGEYEQFF.

In its sample, this clone was seen a few times. The chain couples TRBV6-5 to TRBJ1-5; maybe TRBD1 (5 bases). The germline CDR1 and CDR2 sequences are MNHEY and SVGAGI. The CDR3 loop spans 13 amino acids. Trimming pared 5 bases from V and 5 bases from J, leaving 10 bases between. CDR3 DNA sequence: TGTGCCAGCAGTACCTCGGGGGATCAGCCCCAGCATTTT. Its protein is CASSTSGDQPQHF.

This clone was seen more than once but under ten times. The chain carries TRBV10-3 and TRBJ2-3; 10 positions match TRBD2. With V trimmed by 5 bases and J by 4 bases, 9 bases remained unmatched. CDR1 is ENHRY, CDR2 SYGVKD, per germline. This CDR3 is built from 16 residues. This CDR3 is CAISNSGGRGPDTQYF. In nucleotides, the CDR3 is TGTGCCATCAGTAATAGCGGGGGGCGGGGTCCAGATACGCAGTATTTT.

This rearrangement joins TRBV14 to TRBJ1-2; 7 bases agree with TRBD1. Looked up from germline, CDR1 is SGHDN and CDR2 is FVKESK. The CDR3 runs to 13 residues. V lost 5 bases and J lost 4; bases outside the gene matches: 4. The chain's CDR3 is CASSEGQSYGYTF. The DNA for the CDR3 is TGTGCCAGCAGCGAGGGACAGTCCTATGGCTACACCTTC.

The sample holds a few counts of this clone. The CDR3 loop is CASSLGSGDTEAFF. DNA for the CDR3: TGTGCCAGCAGCTTAGGGTCCGGGGACACTGAAGCTTTCTTT. This chain links TRBV13 with TRBJ1-1; no definite D call. The CDR3 runs to 14 residues. CDR1 PRHDT and CDR2 FYEKMQ come from the germline V gene (reference sequence). The V end lost 0 bases, the J end lost 3 bases, and 8 bases lay between the germline ends. Looking up the rest from reference TRBV13 and TRBJ1-1 gives the full variable domain: AAGVIQSPRHLIKEKRETATLKCYPIPRHDTVYWYQQGPGQDPQFLISFYEKMQSDKGSIPDRFSAQQFSDYHSELNMSSLELGDSALYFCASSLGSGDTEAFFGQGTRLTVV.

Regarding this clone: A junction boundary mismatches the germline segment, possibly from a read error. The V and J genes are TRBV7-7 and TRBJ2-5; maybe TRBD1 (5 bases). The CDR3 has 13 amino acids. CDR1 and CDR2 (germline): SSHAT, FNYEAQ (reference sequence). The CDR3 DNA reads as TGTGCTAGCAGTCAGGGATTCCAAGAGACCCAGTACTTC. Encoded protein: CASSQGFQETQYF.

This clone has just one count. This specimen includes other DNA sequences encoding the same CDR3. The chain joins TRBV7-7 to TRBJ2-3; D unresolved. This CDR3 contains 13 residues. Per germline, CDR1 SSHAT and CDR2 FNYEAQ (reference sequence). V lost 2 bases and J lost 1, with 4 bases in between. CDR3 protein: CASSLSGTDTQYF. The CDR3 coding sequence is TGTGCCAGCAGCTTATCGGGCACAGATACGCAGTATTTT.

This clone was picked up a small number of times. The V and J genes are TRBV7-2 and TRBJ2-1, with D uncertain. The CDR3 contains 12 residues. V was clipped by 2 bases and J by 7 bases, with 6 bases between them. CDR1 is SGHTA, CDR2 FQGNSA, per germline. CDR3 sequence: CASSLSRNEQFF. CDR3 bases: TGTGCCAGCAGCTTATCCCGGAATGAGCAGTTCTTC. Full variable domain (outside the CDR3, taken from reference TRBV7-2 and TRBJ2-1): GAGVSQSPSNKVTEKGKDVELRCDPISGHTALYWYRQSLGQGLEFLIYFQGNSAPDKSGLPSDRFSAERTGGSVSTLTIQRTQQEDSAVYLCASSLSRNEQFFGPGTRLTVL.

This clone was seen a few times. The rearrangement uses TRBV4-3 and TRBJ2-1, with a possible D match to TRBD2 (5 bases). V lost 3 bases and J lost 1, with 7 bases in between. Looked up from germline, CDR1 is LGHNA and CDR2 is YSLEER. The CDR3 loop spans 14 amino acids. DNA of the CDR3: TGCGCCAGCAGCCACAGAGGGTCCTACAATGAGCAGTTCTTC. This translates into CASSHRGSYNEQFF.

This clone was counted between two and nine times. The chain links TRBV30 to TRBJ1-4; 8 nucleotides match TRBD1. Trimming took 2 bases from V and 7 from J; bases not matched to a gene: 9. The CDR3 spans 15 residues. The V gene's germline CDR1 is GTSNPN and CDR2 SVGIG (reference sequence). CDR3 amino acids: CAWSSTTGGAEKLFF. The CDR3, as DNA: TGTGCCTGGAGTAGCACTACAGGGGGAGCTGAAAAACTGTTTTTT. The variable domain in full, with the rest retrieved from reference TRBV30 and TRBJ1-4, is SQTIHQWPATLVQPVGSPLSLECTVEGTSNPNLYWYRQAAGRGLQLLFYSVGIGQISSEVPQNLSASRPQDRQFILSSKKLLLSDSGFYLCAWSSTTGGAEKLFFGSGTQLSVL.

V and J are TRBV27 and TRBJ2-7; no definite D call. The germline CDR1 and CDR2 sequences are MNHEY and SMNVEV (reference sequence). V was cut by 2 bases and J by 3 bases, with 14 bases left in between. This CDR3 is built from 15 residues. CDR3 in DNA: TGTGCCAGCAGTTTAACTACCGACGGTATCTACGAGCAGTACTTC. Protein product: CASSLTTDGIYEQYF.

The chain recombines TRBV14 with TRBJ1-5; D not certain. Trimming cost V 0 bases and J 4 bases, with 4 bases left between them. The CDR3 spans 13 residues. CDR1 is SGHDN, CDR2 FVKESK, per germline. The CDR3: CASSQDRNQPQHF. CDR3 bases: TGTGCCAGCAGCCAAGATCGGAATCAGCCCCAGCATTTT.

V usage is TRBV5-1 and J usage is TRBJ2-3; 8 bases match TRBD2. Looked up from germline, CDR1 is SGHRS and CDR2 is YFSETQ. Trimming took 0 bases from V and 6 from J; bases not matched to a gene: 9. This CDR3 region has 16 residues. CDR3 bases: TGCGCCAGCAGCTTGGTTGGTAGCGGGGAGTGGGATACGCAGTATTTT. It translates to CASSLVGSGEWDTQYF. Full variable domain (remainder filled in from reference TRBV5-1 and TRBJ2-3): KAGVTQTPRYLIKTRGQQVTLSCSPISGHRSVSWYQQTPGQGLQFLFEYFSETQRNKGNFPGRFSGRQFSNSRSEMNVSTLELGDSALYLCASSLVGSGEWDTQYFGPGTRLTVL.

V is TRBV19 and J is TRBJ2-2; TRBD2 matches at 11 bases. The CDR3 has 15 amino acids. V dropped 6 bases and J dropped 5; count of bases not matched to a gene: 5. Germline loops: CDR1 LNHDA, CDR2 SQIVND (reference sequence). DNA for the CDR3: TGTGCCAGTAGCTTAGCGGGAGGGTGGACCGGGGAGCTGTTTTTT. It yields the protein CASSLAGGWTGELFF.

The V and J genes are TRBV5-1 and TRBJ2-1; 10 bases agree with TRBD1. V shed 3 bases, J shed 4 bases, and the junction held 4 bases outside the gene matches. The CDR3 extends over 15 amino acids. The germline gives CDR1 SGHRS, CDR2 YFSETQ. The CDR3: CASSSGTGAYNEQFF. CDR3 DNA sequence: TGCGCCAGCAGCTCTGGGACAGGGGCATACAATGAGCAGTTCTTC.

This clone was counted ten times or more. The identical CDR3 is also encoded by other nucleotide sequences in the sample. This sequence joins TRBV7-2 and TRBJ1-5, with a weak D call TRBD1 (6 bases). The CDR3 is 16 residues long. V was shortened by 2 bases and J by 0 bases, with 11 bases between the two germline ends. CDR1 and CDR2 (germline): SGHTA, FQGNSA. The CDR3 sequence: CASSLRGGSSNQPQHF. Written as DNA, the CDR3 is TGTGCCAGCAGCTTAAGGGGGGGTTCTAGCAATCAGCCCCAGCATTTT.

This clone was detected a few times. The chain has TRBV4-3 and TRBJ2-2; no clear D. CDR3 size: 14 residues. Germline V CDR1 and CDR2: LGHNA, YSLEER. The V and J ends lost 0 bases and 7 bases respectively, with 9 bases between them. Here the CDR3 reads CASSQDAESGELFF. In nucleotides, the CDR3 is TGCGCCAGCAGCCAAGATGCTGAGAGCGGGGAGCTGTTTTTT.

The table lists this clone with a few counts. The same CDR3 can be traced to other DNA sequences in this sample. The genes are TRBV18 and TRBJ2-7, with TRBD1 as a possible D gene (6 bases). The germline V gene encodes CDR1 KGHSH and CDR2 LQKENI. The CDR3 length is 13 residues. Trimming pared 3 bases from V and 2 bases from J, leaving 8 bases between. CDR3 amino acids: CASSPPGAYEQYF. The CDR3 nucleotides read TGTGCCAGCTCACCTCCAGGGGCCTACGAGCAGTACTTC. The full variable domain, in which reference TRBV18 and TRBJ2-7 provide the parts outside the CDR3, is NAGVMQNPRHLVRRRGQEARLRCSPMKGHSHVYWYRQLPEEGLKFMVYLQKENIIDESGMPKERFSAEFPKEGPSILRIQQVVRGDSAAYFCASSPPGAYEQYFGPGTRLTVT.

The chain carries TRBV7-2 and TRBJ2-3, with TRBD2 matching over 7 bases. Unmatched junction bases numbered 3, after V lost 7 bases and J lost 2 bases. Per the germline V gene, CDR1 is SGHTA and CDR2 is FQGNSA. The CDR3 spans 13 residues. This CDR3 is CASKAGNTDTQYF. The DNA for the CDR3 is TGTGCCAGCAAAGCGGGAAACACAGATACGCAGTATTTT.

The chain recombines TRBV16 with TRBJ2-5; tentative D call: TRBD1 (5 bases). The CDR3 loop spans 12 amino acids. Germline CDR1 KGHSY, CDR2 FQNENV. Trimming shortened V by 3 bases and J by 7 bases, and 9 bases separated the two germline ends. The CDR3: CASSQDQGTQYF. As DNA, the CDR3 is TGTGCCAGCAGCCAGGACCAGGGGACCCAGTACTTC.

The chain employs TRBV9 and TRBJ2-5, with 10 bases identical to TRBD1. V dropped 8 bases and J dropped 5; count of bases not matched to a gene: 6. Germline assignment: CDR1 SGDLS and CDR2 YYNGEE. The CDR3 loop spans 13 amino acids. CDR3 DNA: TGTGCCAGGGAAGACAGGGGGCCGGAGACCCAGTACTTC. Translating it yields CAREDRGPETQYF.

This clone was detected only a few times. The chain carries TRBV7-2 and TRBJ2-2; D gene uncertain. Trimming pared 4 bases from V and 3 bases from J, leaving 3 bases between. Per germline, CDR1 SGHTA and CDR2 FQGNSA. This CDR3 contains 12 residues. CDR3 in amino acids: CASSSYTGELFF. The CDR3, as DNA: TGTGCCAGCAGCTCGTACACCGGGGAGCTGTTTTTT.

This clone has a count of ten or more. The gene calls are TRBV21-1 and TRBJ1-5. TRBV21-1 is tagged as a pseudogene. The CDR3 runs to 11 residues. For the CDR3, the DNA is TGTGCCAGCAGCAAAGTACAGCCCCAGCATTTT. Translating gives CASSKVQPQHF.